The rows below give T cell receptor beta chains drawn from one sample of a study of CD8+ T cells in alopecia areata. Generated by immunoSEQ multiplex PCR, the TCRdb table keeps only in-frame clones and is missing some. The sample comprises around 200,000 clones, 64% of which are singletons, and roughly 4.2% rests with the top ten. The sample consisted of CD4+ T cells sorted from blood, taken at week 4, from a patient treated with tofacitinib. These TCRs come from a human donor with alopecia areata. Both conserved end residues are trimmed from each CDR3. The D gene is left open where the match is weak.

v_call: TRBV5-1; j_call: TRBJ2-7; d_call: NA; cdr3_aa: ASAAGNYEQY
v_call: TRBV29-1; j_call: TRBJ1-2; d_call: TRBD1; cdr3_aa: SVGQLQGVDGYT
v_call: TRBV10-3; j_call: TRBJ1-4; d_call: NA; cdr3_aa: AIGEMNEKLF
v_call: TRBV7-2; j_call: TRBJ2-5; d_call: NA; cdr3_aa: ASSLAAGRQY
v_call: TRBV30; j_call: TRBJ1-6; d_call: NA; cdr3_aa: AWRTNSPLH
v_call: TRBV30; j_call: TRBJ1-1; d_call: TRBD1; cdr3_aa: AWRRNPTGWNTEAF
v_call: TRBV6-5; j_call: TRBJ1-3; d_call: NA; cdr3_aa: ASSYSNTIY
v_call: TRBV15; j_call: TRBJ2-7; d_call: NA; cdr3_aa: ATSRPGYEQY
v_call: TRBV6-5; j_call: TRBJ2-5; d_call: NA; cdr3_aa: ASSYSLRGSETQY
v_call: TRBV6-5; j_call: TRBJ2-5; d_call: NA; cdr3_aa: ASSYRWGTQY
v_call: TRBV7-9; j_call: TRBJ1-2; d_call: NA; cdr3_aa: ASSLAGGYGYT
v_call: TRBV4-1; j_call: TRBJ1-4; d_call: NA; cdr3_aa: ASSQAVLSGFEKLF
v_call: TRBV4-3; j_call: TRBJ1-5; d_call: NA; cdr3_aa: ASSQEVRTNQPQH
v_call: TRBV9; j_call: TRBJ1-1; d_call: NA; cdr3_aa: ASSGDPSVTEAF
v_call: TRBV7-2; j_call: TRBJ1-6; d_call: NA; cdr3_aa: ASSLGQPNSPLH
v_call: TRBV2; j_call: TRBJ2-5; d_call: NA; cdr3_aa: ASSRGGFEETQY
v_call: TRBV27; j_call: TRBJ1-6; d_call: NA; cdr3_aa: ASSFGDRNSPLH
v_call: TRBV15; j_call: TRBJ1-2; d_call: NA; cdr3_aa: ATSRDGYGYT
v_call: TRBV28; j_call: TRBJ2-3; d_call: TRBD2; cdr3_aa: AATSGGAEDTQY
v_call: TRBV29-1; j_call: TRBJ1-2; d_call: NA; cdr3_aa: SVDVRFRGYT
v_call: TRBV7-2; j_call: TRBJ1-2; d_call: TRBD1; cdr3_aa: ASSLDTGTGLNGYT
v_call: TRBV29-1; j_call: TRBJ2-2; d_call: TRBD2; cdr3_aa: SVGSGVNTGELF
v_call: TRBV11-1; j_call: TRBJ2-7; d_call: TRBD1; cdr3_aa: ASSLGTGEQY
v_call: TRBV19; j_call: TRBJ1-1; d_call: NA; cdr3_aa: ASSIPLGAEAF
v_call: TRBV15; j_call: TRBJ2-7; d_call: NA; cdr3_aa: ATSRDGYEQY
v_call: TRBV7-8; j_call: TRBJ2-3; d_call: TRBD2; cdr3_aa: ASSLDLAGNTDTQY
v_call: TRBV11-2; j_call: TRBJ2-5; d_call: NA; cdr3_aa: ASSFQGGASGETQY
v_call: TRBV30; j_call: TRBJ2-2; d_call: TRBD2; cdr3_aa: AGGGTGNTGELF
v_call: TRBV30; j_call: TRBJ2-5; d_call: NA; cdr3_aa: ASGRWGNQETQY
v_call: TRBV10-3; j_call: TRBJ1-2; d_call: NA; cdr3_aa: AISLVSSSGYGYT
v_call: TRBV30; j_call: TRBJ1-5; d_call: NA; cdr3_aa: AWTPSGSQPQH
v_call: TRBV4-2; j_call: TRBJ2-7; d_call: NA; cdr3_aa: ASSQGGTDPPYEQY
v_call: TRBV29-1; j_call: TRBJ1-1; d_call: TRBD1; cdr3_aa: SVEGQQNTEAF
v_call: TRBV5-6; j_call: TRBJ2-5; d_call: NA; cdr3_aa: ASSSGGTQY
v_call: TRBV6-5; j_call: TRBJ2-5; d_call: NA; cdr3_aa: ASSETGRQETQY
v_call: TRBV30; j_call: TRBJ2-1; d_call: TRBD1; cdr3_aa: AWSVGDRGYNEQF